This T cell receptor (beta chain) derives from a study of cytomegalovirus exposure and HLA in healthy donors. Points from the study as a whole: In a later analysis, a missense DCLRE1C variant was linked to TCR beta V- and J-gene trimming. Several of the most significant clusters were apparently associated with common viral pathogens in a later analysis. Researchers reportedly found TCR beta sequences accurately predicted most subjects' HLA-A and HLA-B alleles. Some TCR beta chains (more than 150 of them) were listed as cytomegalovirus-associated.

In the PCR, 60 Vbeta and 13 Jbeta primers were used. Some clones are missing from TCRdb's copy, which holds only in-frame ones; the method was immunoSEQ multiplex PCR. The sample includes 150,000 to 200,000 clones, over 60% of them seen just once. Trimming removed 1 base from V and 5 bases from J, with 11 bases in between. Germline assignment: CDR1 GTSNPN and CDR2 SVGIG (reference sequence). This CDR3 has 13 amino acids. Details on this clone: Its antigen is still unknown.

The chain has TRBV30 and TRBJ2-5; a possible D gene is TRBD2 (5 bases). This clonotype was obtained from a woman aged 50 to 65 in good health and CMV-seronegative. The sample taken for sequencing was PBMCs. The CDR3 DNA follows: TGTGCCTGGAGTGGTAATAGCGACGAGACCCAGTACTTC. Translating gives CAWSGNSDETQYF.